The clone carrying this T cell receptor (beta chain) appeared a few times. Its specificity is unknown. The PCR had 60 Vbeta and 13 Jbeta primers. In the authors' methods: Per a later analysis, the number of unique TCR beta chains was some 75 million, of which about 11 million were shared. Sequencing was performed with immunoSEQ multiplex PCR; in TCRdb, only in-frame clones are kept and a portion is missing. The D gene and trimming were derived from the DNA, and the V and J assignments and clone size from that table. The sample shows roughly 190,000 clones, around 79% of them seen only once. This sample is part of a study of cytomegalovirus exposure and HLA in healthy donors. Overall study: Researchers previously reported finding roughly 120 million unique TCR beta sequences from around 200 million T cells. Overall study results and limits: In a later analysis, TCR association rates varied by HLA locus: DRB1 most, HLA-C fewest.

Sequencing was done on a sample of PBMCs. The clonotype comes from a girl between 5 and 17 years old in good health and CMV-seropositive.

The CDR3, as DNA: TGTGCCAGCAGCTTAGAGGACAGGAATGAAAAACTGTTTTTT. It encodes CASSLEDRNEKLFF. The V gene is TRBV11-2, the J gene TRBJ1-4; 7 positions match TRBD1. The CDR3 runs to 14 residues. V shed 0 bases, J shed 5 bases, and the junction held 0 bases outside the gene matches. CDR1 SGHAT and CDR2 FQNNGV come from the germline V gene. Using reference TRBV11-2 and TRBJ1-4 for the parts outside the CDR3, the full variable domain is EAGVAQSPRYKIIEKRQSVAFWCNPISGHATLYWYQQILGQGPKLLIQFQNNGVVDDSQLPKDRFSAERLKGVDSTLKIQPAKLEDSAVYLCASSLEDRNEKLFFGSGTQLSVL.